Reported below is one T cell receptor beta chain. The data stem from a study of blood T cell repertoires in COVID-19. Study at large: Italy, Spain and the United States were the sources of the convalescent and acute COVID-19 samples. In each case, the material was cDNA or gDNA derived from T cells, B-cell-depleted T cells, or PBMCs.

Per the authors' pipeline: Counts of nucleated cells, estimated from reference gene primer amplification, were obtained. This table comes from immunoSEQ multiplex PCR, and its TCRdb copy is limited to in-frame clones, with some not included. For V, J and clone size, that table is used; D and trimming come from the DNA. This table holds over 150,000 clones, roughly nine tenths found once. The CDR3 sequence is 15 residues long. Germline V gene sequence: CDR1 SNHLY, CDR2 FYNNEI. Trimming took off 5 bases at V and 2 bases at J, with 14 bases between the two ends. V gene TRBV2 combines with J gene TRBJ2-3; the D gene is possibly TRBD1 (6 bases). Sequenced input: peripheral blood. This clonotype was obtained from a man aged 65 to 85 with active or convalescent COVID-19. CDR3: CASSPGTSITDTQYF. For the CDR3, the DNA is TGTGCCAGCAGTCCCGGGACATCGATCACAGATACGCAGTATTTT.